Listed below are T cell receptor beta chains from one sample, sequenced in a study of shared clonotypes between healthy human individuals. Libraries were prepared by immunoSEQ multiplex PCR; TCRdb keeps only in-frame clonotypes and omits some of them. The sample has 950,000 to 1,100,000 clones; around 75% are singletons. The sequenced sample consisted of memory CD4+ T cells sorted from blood. The origin of the receptors is a young man in good health. The CDR3 runs from the conserved cysteine through the conserved F or W. The order of the fields is V gene, D gene, J gene, clone size, CDR3 DNA, CDR3 protein. D genes are given only for firm matches. Expanded clones get a size class; other rows say once, few or many, or leave the size out.

TRBV12-5,-,TRBJ2-3,-,TGTGCTAGTTCTTCCACAGATACGCAGTATTTT,CASSSTDTQYF
TRBV2,TRBD1,TRBJ1-4,-,TGTGCCAGCAGTGTAGACAGGGGGCGTGAAAAACTGTTTTTT,CASSVDRGREKLFF
TRBV5-1,TRBD2,TRBJ2-3,few,TGCGCCAGCAGCATGAGCGGGAGTGGCGATACGCAGTATTTT,CASSMSGSGDTQYF
TRBV7-6,-,TRBJ1-2,-,TGTGCCAGCAGCCAAGGGAGGGAGGGTGGCTACACCTTC,CASSQGREGGYTF
TRBV9,TRBD2,TRBJ2-5,-,TGTGCCAGCAGCGTAGGGGTTAGCGGGAGATTGGAGACCCAGTACTTC,CASSVGVSGRLETQYF
TRBV6-5,TRBD2,TRBJ2-7,-,TGTGCCAGCAGTTACTCGGGACTAGCCGCTTCCTACGAGCAGTACTTC,CASSYSGLAASYEQYF
TRBV30,TRBD2,TRBJ2-1,-,TGTGCCTGGACCCAGGGCGGGAGTTACAATGAGCAGTTCTTC,CAWTQGGSYNEQFF
TRBV29-1,TRBD1,TRBJ2-7,-,TGCAGCCCCTGGACAGGGGGCGTTGGATGGGAGCAGTACTTC,CSPWTGGVGWEQYF
TRBV12-5,TRBD1,TRBJ2-7,-,TGTGCTAGTGGTTCCGAGGGGGCGTCGTTCCTGTACTTC,CASGSEGASFLYF
TRBV15,TRBD1,TRBJ1-3,-,TGTGCCACCAGCAAGGACAGGGAGGATCGAAACACCATATATTTT,CATSKDREDRNTIYF
TRBV28,-,TRBJ1-5,-,TGTGCCAGCAGTCTAGACAGACAGCCCCAGCATTTT,CASSLDRQPQHF
TRBV5-1,-,TRBJ2-1,once,TGCGCCAGCAGCTTGGGGGGGAGCGCCTACAATGAGCAGTTCTTC,CASSLGGSAYNEQFF
TRBV10-2,-,TRBJ2-7,-,TGCGCCAGCACCAGAGGACCATCCTACGAGCAGTACTTC,CASTRGPSYEQYF
TRBV19,-,TRBJ2-7,few,TGTGCCAGTAGTATGGCCGGGACACCTGACTACGAGCAGTACTTC,CASSMAGTPDYEQYF